The source of this TCR beta chain is a study of CD8 T cells in Susac syndrome. As for this clonotype: Its antigen is unknown.

This CDR3 contains 11 residues. Trimming took 1 base from V and 7 from J, leaving 3 bases between them. Germline CDR1 reads KGHDR; CDR2 reads SFDVKD. Broader study findings: As the study acknowledged, the number of individuals in its TCR sequencing and HLA analysis was relatively small.

Reverse transcription of about 0.5 to 1 ug RNA was performed with random hexamers. The TCR beta CDR3 was amplified by immunoSEQ multiplex PCR across 54 Vbeta, 13 Jbeta. MiXCR, applied by TCRdb to the immunoSEQ multiplex PCR reads, yields one record per CDR3 protein. The data show 150,000 or so distinct CDR3 sequences, approximately 95% seen once. Material: CD4+ T cells from PBMCs. This clonotype was obtained from a human donor with multiple sclerosis. V and J are TRBV24-1 and TRBJ2-5; D is uncertain. CDR3 residues: CATSDFTTQYF. DNA for the CDR3: TGTGCCACCAGTGATTTCACGACCCAGTACTTC.